The next 3 T cell receptor beta chains were all read from a single sample in a study of breast tumors, draining lymph nodes, adjacent tissues. Breast cancer patients provided tissue from their axillary draining lymph nodes. TCRdb redid the calling of the multiplex PCR reads with MiXCR, one entry per CDR3 protein. The top ten clones hold just over 2.5% of a sample with more than 100,000 distinct CDR3 sequences, around 24% of them seen once. Sequences were obtained from axillary lymph node tissue. The receptor set was obtained from a female donor with breast cancer. Some clones in this sample may be carry-over from other donors' samples.

The rearrangement links TRBV18 to TRBJ2-5, with no clear D. The V end lost 6 bases, the J end lost 1 base, and 18 bases lay between the germline ends. Per germline, CDR1 KGHSH and CDR2 LQKENI. This CDR3 is built from 16 residues. CDR3 in amino acids: CASSQLGGPLQETQYF. The CDR3 DNA is TGTGCCAGCTCCCAGCTCGGCGGACCTCTCCAAGAGACCCAGTACTTC.

The V gene is TRBV27, the J gene TRBJ2-3; possibly TRBD1 or TRBD2 for D (6 bases each). CDR3 size: 15 residues. Between the trimmed V and J ends, which lost 5 bases and 2 bases, there was a span of 14 bases. CDR1 is MNHEY, CDR2 SMNVEV, per germline (reference sequence). The chain's CDR3 is CASSPLGGVTDTQYF. As DNA, the CDR3 is TGTGCCAGCAGTCCCTTGGGGGGCGTCACAGATACGCAGTATTTT.

This clonotype was recorded at least ten times. This chain joins TRBV6-1 and TRBJ1-5, with 8 positions matching TRBD1. Germline trimming cut 4 bases from V and 7 bases from J; bases unmatched to any gene: 6. The CDR3 sequence is 14 residues long. The V gene's germline CDR1 is MNHNS and CDR2 SASEGT. The CDR3 sequence: CASSVNRGNQPQHF. The DNA for the CDR3 is TGTGCCAGCAGTGTAAACAGGGGGAACCAGCCCCAGCATTTT.